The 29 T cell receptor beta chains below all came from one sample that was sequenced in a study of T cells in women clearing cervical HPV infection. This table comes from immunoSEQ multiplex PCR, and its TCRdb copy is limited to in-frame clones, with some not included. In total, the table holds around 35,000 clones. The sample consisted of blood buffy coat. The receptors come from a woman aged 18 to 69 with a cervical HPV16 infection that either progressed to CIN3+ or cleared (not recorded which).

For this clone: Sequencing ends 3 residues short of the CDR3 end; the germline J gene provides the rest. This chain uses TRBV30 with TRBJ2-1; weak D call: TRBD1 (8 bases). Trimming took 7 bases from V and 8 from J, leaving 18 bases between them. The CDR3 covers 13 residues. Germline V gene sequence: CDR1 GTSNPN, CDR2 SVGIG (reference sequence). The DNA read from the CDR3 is TGTGCCTCACCCCACAGGGGGGGCGATGAG. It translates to CASPHRGGDE. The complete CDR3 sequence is CASPHRGGDEQFF.

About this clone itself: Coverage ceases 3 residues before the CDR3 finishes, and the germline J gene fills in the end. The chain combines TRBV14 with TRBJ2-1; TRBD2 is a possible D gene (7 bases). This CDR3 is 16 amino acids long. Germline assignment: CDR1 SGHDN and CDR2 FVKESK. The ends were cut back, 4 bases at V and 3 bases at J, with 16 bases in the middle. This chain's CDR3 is CASSPPGGLGYNEQFF. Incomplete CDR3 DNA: TGTGCCAGCAGCCCTCCCGGGGGGCTTGGCTACAATGAG.

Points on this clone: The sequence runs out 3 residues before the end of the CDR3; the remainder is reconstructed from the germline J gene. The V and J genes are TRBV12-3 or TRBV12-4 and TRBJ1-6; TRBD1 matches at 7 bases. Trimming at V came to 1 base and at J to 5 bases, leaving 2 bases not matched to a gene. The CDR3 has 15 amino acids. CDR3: CASSLGDRDNSPLHF. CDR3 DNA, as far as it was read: TGTGCCAGCAGTTTAGGGGACAGAGATAATTCACCC.

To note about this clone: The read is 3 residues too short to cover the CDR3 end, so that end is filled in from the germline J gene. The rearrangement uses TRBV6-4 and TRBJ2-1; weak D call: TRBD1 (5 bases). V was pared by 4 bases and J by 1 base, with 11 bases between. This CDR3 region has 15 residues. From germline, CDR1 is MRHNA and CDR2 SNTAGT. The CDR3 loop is CASSVGQASYNEQFF. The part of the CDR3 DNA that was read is TGTGCCAGCAGTGTGGGGCAGGCGTCCTACAATGAG.

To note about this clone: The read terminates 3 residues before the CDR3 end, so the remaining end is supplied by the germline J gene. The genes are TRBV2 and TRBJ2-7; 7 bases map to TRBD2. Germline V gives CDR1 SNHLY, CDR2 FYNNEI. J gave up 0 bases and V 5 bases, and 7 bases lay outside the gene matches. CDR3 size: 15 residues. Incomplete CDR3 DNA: TGTGCCAGCAGTTACTTAGCGGGCCCCTCCTACGAG. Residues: CASSYLAGPSYE. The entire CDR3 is CASSYLAGPSYEQYF. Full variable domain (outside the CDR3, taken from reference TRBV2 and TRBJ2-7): EPEVTQTPSHQVTQMGQEVILRCVPISNHLYFYWYRQILGQKVEFLVSFYNNEISEKSEIFDDQFSVERPDGSNFTLKIRSTKLEDSAMYFCASSYLAGPSYEQYFGPGTRLTVT.

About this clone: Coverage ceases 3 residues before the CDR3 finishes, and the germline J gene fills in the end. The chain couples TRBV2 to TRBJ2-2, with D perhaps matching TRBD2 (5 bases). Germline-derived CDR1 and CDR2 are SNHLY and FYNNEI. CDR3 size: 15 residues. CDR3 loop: CASMTEAATNEKLFF. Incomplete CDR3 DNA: TGTGCCAGCATGACGGAGGCTGCAACTAATGAAAAG. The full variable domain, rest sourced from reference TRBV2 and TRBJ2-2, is EPEVTQTPSHQVTQMGQEVILRCVPISNHLYFYWYRQILGQKVEFLVSFYNNEISEKSEIFDDQFSVERPDGSNFTLKIRSTKLEDSAMYFCASMTEAATNEKLFFGEGSRLTVL.

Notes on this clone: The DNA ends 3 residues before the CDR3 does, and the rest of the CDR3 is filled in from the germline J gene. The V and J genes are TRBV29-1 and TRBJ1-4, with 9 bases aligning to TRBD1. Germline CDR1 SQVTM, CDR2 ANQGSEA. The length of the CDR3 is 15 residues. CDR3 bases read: TGCAGCGTTGACGGACAGGGGTCTGGGGCCAACGTA. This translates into CSVDGQGSGANV. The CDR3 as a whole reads CSVDGQGSGANVLFF.

The sequenced CDR3 bases are TGCAGCGTTGCCCCCCCCCAGGGACTACTATCTGCCGGTGAG. Its protein is CSVAPPQGLLSAGE. In full, the CDR3 reads CSVAPPQGLLSAGEQFF. The V and J genes are TRBV29-1 and TRBJ2-1, with TRBD2 identical over 7 bases. The read ends 3 residues early relative to the CDR3; the germline J gene fills the gap. The CDR3 has 17 residues. V was clipped by 4 bases and J by 9 bases; unmatched bases: 21. Germline V gene sequence: CDR1 SQVTM, CDR2 ANQGSEA.

The CDR3 spells CASSLSPGGIGYEQYF. CDR3 bases read: TGTGCCAGCAGTTTATCGCCAGGGGGAATAGGCTACGAG. The chain recombines TRBV28 with TRBJ2-7; 7 nucleotides align to TRBD1. The CDR3 end falls 3 residues outside the read, so it is completed with the germline J gene. J lost 3 bases, V lost 1 base, and 9 bases had no gene match. The CDR3 totals 16 residues. Germline loops: CDR1 MDHEN, CDR2 SYDVKM.

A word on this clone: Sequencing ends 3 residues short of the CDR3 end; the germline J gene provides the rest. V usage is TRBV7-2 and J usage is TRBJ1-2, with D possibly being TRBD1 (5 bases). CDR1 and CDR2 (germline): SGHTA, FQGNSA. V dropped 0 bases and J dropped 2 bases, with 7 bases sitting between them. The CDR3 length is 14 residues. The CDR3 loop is CASSLAGVNYGYTF. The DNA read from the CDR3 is TGTGCCAGCAGCTTAGCAGGGGTGAACTATGGC.

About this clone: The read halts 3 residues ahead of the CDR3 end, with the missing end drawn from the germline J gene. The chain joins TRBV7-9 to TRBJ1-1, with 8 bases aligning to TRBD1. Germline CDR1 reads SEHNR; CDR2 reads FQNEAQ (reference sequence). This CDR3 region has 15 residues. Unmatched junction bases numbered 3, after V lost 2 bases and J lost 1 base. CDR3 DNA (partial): TGTGCCAGCAGCTTATCGACAGGGGCGAACACTGAA. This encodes CASSLSTGANTE. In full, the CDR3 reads CASSLSTGANTEAFF.

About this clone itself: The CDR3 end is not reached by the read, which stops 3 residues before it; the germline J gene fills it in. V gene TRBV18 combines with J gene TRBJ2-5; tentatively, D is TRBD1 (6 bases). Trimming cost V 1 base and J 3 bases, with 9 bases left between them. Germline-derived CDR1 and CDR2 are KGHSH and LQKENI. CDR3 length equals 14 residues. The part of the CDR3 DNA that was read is TGTGCCAGCTCACCACTTCAGGGGAAAGAGACC. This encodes CASSPLQGKET. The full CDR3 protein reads CASSPLQGKETQYF.

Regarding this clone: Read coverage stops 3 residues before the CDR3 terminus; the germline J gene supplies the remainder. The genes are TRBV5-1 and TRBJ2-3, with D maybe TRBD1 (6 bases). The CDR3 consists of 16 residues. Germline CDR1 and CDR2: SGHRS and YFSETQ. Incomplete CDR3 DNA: TGCGCCAGCCGCCAACAGGGTCGTGGAGTCCAAGAGACG. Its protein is CASRQQGRGVQET. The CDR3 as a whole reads CASRQQGRGVQETQYF.

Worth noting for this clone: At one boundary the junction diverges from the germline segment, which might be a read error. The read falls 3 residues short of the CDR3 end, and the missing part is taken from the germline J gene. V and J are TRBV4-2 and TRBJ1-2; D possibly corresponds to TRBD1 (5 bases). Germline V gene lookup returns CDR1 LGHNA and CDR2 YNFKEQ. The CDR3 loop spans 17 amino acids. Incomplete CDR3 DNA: TGCGCCAGCAGCCAAGATACCGAAACAGGCCTAAACTATGGC. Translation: CASSQDTETGLNYG. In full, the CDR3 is CASSQDTETGLNYGYTF.

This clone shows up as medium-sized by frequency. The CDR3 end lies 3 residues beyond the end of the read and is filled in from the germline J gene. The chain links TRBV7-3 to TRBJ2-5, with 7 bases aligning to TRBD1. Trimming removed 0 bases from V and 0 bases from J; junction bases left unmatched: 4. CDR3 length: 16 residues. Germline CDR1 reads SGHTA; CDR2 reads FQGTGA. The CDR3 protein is CASSLTGQTNQETQYF. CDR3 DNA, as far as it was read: TGTGCCAGCAGCTTAACGGGACAGACCAACCAAGAGACC.

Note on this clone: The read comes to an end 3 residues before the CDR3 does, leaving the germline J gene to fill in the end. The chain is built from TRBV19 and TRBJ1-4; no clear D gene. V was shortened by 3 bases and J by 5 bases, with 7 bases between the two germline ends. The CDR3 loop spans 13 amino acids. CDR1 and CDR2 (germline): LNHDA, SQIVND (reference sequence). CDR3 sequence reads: CASSMGENEKLFF. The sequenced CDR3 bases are TGTGCCAGTAGTATGGGCGAGAATGAAAAA.

CDR3 DNA, as far as it was read: TGTGCCTGGAGTGGACAGGGGAGTCAGCCC. Translating gives CAWSGQGSQP. The whole CDR3 reads CAWSGQGSQPQHF. V gene TRBV30 combines with J gene TRBJ1-5; 8 positions match TRBD1. Coverage ceases 3 residues before the CDR3 finishes, and the germline J gene fills in the end. Germline loops: CDR1 GTSNPN, CDR2 SVGIG (reference sequence). J lost 6 bases, V lost 1 base, and 2 bases had no gene match. The CDR3 spans 13 residues.

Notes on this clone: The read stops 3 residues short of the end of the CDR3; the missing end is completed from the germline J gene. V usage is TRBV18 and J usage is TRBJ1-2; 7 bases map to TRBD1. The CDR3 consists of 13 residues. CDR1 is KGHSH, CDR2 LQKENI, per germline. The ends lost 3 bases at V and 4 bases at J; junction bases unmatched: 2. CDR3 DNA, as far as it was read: TGTGCCAGCTCACCGGGACAGAGCTATGGC. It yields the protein CASSPGQSYG. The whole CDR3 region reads CASSPGQSYGYTF.

The CDR3: CASSQTSGAILAYEQYF. The sequenced CDR3 bases are TGCGCCAGCAGCCAAACTAGCGGGGCCATACTGGCCTACGAG. This rearrangement joins TRBV5-1 to TRBJ2-7; 10 nucleotides match TRBD2. The sequenced fragment ends 3 residues before the CDR3 boundary, so the rest is inferred from the germline J gene. CDR3 length equals 17 residues. V lost 4 bases and J lost 2; bases outside the gene matches: 12. Germline V CDR1 and CDR2: SGHRS, YFSETQ.

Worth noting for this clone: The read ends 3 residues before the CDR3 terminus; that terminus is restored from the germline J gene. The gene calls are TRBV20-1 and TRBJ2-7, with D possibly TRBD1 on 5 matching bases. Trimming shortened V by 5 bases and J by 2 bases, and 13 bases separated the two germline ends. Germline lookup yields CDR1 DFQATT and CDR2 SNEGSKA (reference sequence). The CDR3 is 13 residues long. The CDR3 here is CSAPRQLPYEQYF. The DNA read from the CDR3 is TGCAGTGCTCCAAGACAGCTCCCCTACGAG.

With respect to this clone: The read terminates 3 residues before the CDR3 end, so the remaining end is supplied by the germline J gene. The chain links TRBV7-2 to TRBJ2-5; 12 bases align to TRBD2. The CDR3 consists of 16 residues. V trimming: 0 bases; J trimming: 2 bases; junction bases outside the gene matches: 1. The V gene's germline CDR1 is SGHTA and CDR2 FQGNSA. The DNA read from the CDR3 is TGTGCCAGCAGCTTAGCTACTAGCGGGGGGCAAGAGACC. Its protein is CASSLATSGGQET. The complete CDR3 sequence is CASSLATSGGQETQYF.

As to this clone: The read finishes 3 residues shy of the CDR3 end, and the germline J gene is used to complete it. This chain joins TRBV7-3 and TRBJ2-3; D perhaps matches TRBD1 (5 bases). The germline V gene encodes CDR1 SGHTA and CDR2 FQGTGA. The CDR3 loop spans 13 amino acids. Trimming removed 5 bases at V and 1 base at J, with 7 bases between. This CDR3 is CASSDRGTDTQYF. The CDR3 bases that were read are TGTGCCAGCAGCGACAGAGGCACAGATACG. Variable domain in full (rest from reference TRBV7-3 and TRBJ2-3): GAGVSQTPSNKVTEKGKYVELRCDPISGHTALYWYRQSLGQGPEFLIYFQGTGAADDSGLPNDRFFAVRPEGSVSTLKIQRTERGDSAVYLCASSDRGTDTQYFGPGTRLTVL.

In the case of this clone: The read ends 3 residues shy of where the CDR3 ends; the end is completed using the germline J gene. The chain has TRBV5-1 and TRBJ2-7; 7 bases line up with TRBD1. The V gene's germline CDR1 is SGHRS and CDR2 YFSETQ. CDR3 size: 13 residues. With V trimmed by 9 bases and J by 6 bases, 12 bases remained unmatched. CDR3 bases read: TGCGCCACAAGACAGGGATCGGAACCCGAG. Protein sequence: CATRQGSEPE. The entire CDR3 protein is CATRQGSEPEQYF.

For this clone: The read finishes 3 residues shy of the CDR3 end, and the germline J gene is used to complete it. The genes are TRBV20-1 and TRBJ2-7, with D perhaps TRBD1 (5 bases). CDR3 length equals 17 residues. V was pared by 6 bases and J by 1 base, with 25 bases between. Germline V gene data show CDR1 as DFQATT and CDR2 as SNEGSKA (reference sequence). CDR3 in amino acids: CSAVKINMNRLSYEQYF. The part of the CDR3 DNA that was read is TGCAGTGCCGTTAAGATCAATATGAACAGGTTATCCTACGAG.

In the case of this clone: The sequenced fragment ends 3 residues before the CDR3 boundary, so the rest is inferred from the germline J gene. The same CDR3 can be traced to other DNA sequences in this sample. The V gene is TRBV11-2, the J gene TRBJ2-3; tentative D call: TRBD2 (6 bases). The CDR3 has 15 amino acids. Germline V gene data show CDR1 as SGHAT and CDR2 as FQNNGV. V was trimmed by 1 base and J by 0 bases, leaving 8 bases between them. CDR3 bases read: TGTGCCAGCAGCTTAGGGGACTTTAGCACAGATACG. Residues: CASSLGDFSTDT. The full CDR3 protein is CASSLGDFSTDTQYF.

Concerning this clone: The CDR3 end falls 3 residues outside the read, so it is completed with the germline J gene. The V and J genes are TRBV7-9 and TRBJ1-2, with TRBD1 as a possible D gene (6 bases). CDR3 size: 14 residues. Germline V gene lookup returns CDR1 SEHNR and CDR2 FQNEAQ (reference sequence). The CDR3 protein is CASSYSGQFRNYTF. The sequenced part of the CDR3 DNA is TGTGCCAGCAGCTACTCCGGACAGTTCCGAAAC.

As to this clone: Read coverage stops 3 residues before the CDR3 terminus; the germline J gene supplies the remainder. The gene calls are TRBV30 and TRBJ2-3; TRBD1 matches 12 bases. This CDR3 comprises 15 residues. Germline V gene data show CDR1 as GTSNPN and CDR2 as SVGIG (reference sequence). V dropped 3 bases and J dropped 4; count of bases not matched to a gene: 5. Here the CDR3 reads CAWRLRDRGPDTQYF. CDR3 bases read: TGTGCCTGGAGGCTCCGGGACAGGGGGCCAGATACG.

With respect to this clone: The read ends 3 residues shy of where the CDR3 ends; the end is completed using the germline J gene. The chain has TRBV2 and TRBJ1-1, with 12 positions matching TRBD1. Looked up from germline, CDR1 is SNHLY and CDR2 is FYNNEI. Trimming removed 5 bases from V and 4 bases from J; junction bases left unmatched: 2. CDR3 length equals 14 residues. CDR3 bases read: TGTGCCAGCAGTTGGGACAGGGGGCCCACTGAA. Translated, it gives CASSWDRGPTE. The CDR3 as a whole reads CASSWDRGPTEAFF.

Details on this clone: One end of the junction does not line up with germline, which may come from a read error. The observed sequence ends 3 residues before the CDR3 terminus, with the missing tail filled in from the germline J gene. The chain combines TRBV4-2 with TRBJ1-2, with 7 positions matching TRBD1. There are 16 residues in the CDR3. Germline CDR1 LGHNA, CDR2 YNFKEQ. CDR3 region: CASSQVAEQGFYGYTF. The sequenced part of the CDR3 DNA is TGCGCCAGCAGCCAAGTAGCCGAACAGGGGTTCTATGGC.